This TCR beta chain appears in the sequencing data of a study of CD8 T cells in ankylosing spondylitis. This CDR3 contains 16 residues. In germline, CDR1 is SGHVS, CDR2 FQNEAQ. Trimming pared 8 bases from V and 2 bases from J, leaving 18 bases between. As regards this clonotype: The antigen remains undetermined.

Study-level points and caveats: The authors reported significant enrichment of disease-linked clones in matched ankylosing spondylitis synovial fluid.

Quantitative barcoded 5'-RACE was used to prepare TCR beta libraries. TCRdb reanalysed the 5' RACE reads using MiXCR and keeps one entry per CDR3 protein. The sample contains tens of thousands of distinct CDR3 sequences, about 11% of which appear only once. This sequence was found in a male donor with ankylosing spondylitis or in good health (not recorded which). The sample consisted of blood, either unsorted or a sorted T cell fraction (not recorded which). The chain has TRBV7-8 and TRBJ2-2; D perhaps matches TRBD2 (5 bases). The CDR3 sequence: CASSTRGSSNTGELFF. The CDR3 bases are TGTGCCAGCTCCACTCGCGGGTCGTCAAACACCGGGGAGCTGTTTTTT.